The 11 T cell receptor beta chains below all came from one sample that was sequenced in a study of monozygotic twins with inflammatory bowel disease (dated by TCRdb to about 2019). Library creation used 5' RACE. Instrument used: Illumina HiSeq 2500. The reads went through TCRdb reprocessing, and each CDR3 protein sequence gets one entry with no DNA. The table for this sample shows approximately 160,000 distinct CDR3 sequences. 7.4% of the sample is held by the ten biggest clonotypes. Sample: blood. All receptors come from a human donor with ulcerative colitis or Crohn's disease, or a healthy co-twin of an affected twin (not recorded which).

The chain combines TRBV18 with TRBJ1-1; TCRdb's D gene call, TRBD1, goes unchecked for lack of DNA. This CDR3 spans 12 amino acids. Germline CDR1 and CDR2: KGHSH and LQKENI. CDR3 loop: CASSLGTSEAFF. Together with reference TRBV18 and TRBJ1-1, the CDR3 gives the full variable domain: NAGVMQNPRHLVRRRGQEARLRCSPMKGHSHVYWYRQLPEEGLKFMVYLQKENIIDESGMPKERFSAEFPKEGPSILRIQQVVRGDSAAYFCASSLGTSEAFFGQGTRLTVV.

The rearrangement links TRBV6-2 or TRBV6-3 to TRBJ2-2; the D call of TRBD2 rests on TCRdb alone, since no DNA is present to check it. This CDR3 region has 12 residues. Per the germline V gene, CDR1 is MNHEY and CDR2 is SVGEGT. This CDR3 reads CASSTGLGALFF.

This chain joins TRBV28 and TRBJ2-5; TCRdb's D call, TRBD1, is unchecked because there is no DNA. The CDR3 is 13 amino acids. The germline gives CDR1 MDHEN, CDR2 SYDVKM. The CDR3 is CASTPGGRGTQYF.

This chain joins TRBV5-5 and TRBJ1-2; TCRdb names TRBD1, which stays unverified in the absence of DNA. The germline CDR1 and CDR2 sequences are SGHKS and YYEKEE (reference sequence). The CDR3 is 15 residues long. CDR3 protein: CASSLGTGFDYGYTF.

V is TRBV27 and J is TRBJ2-7; TCRdb's D call of TRBD1 is untestable without DNA. The CDR3 is made up of 14 amino acids. Germline values: CDR1 MNHEY, CDR2 SMNVEV (reference sequence). CDR3 protein: CASTVGGGHYEQYF.

The chain recombines TRBV10-3 with TRBJ2-2; there is no DNA to check the TCRdb D call of TRBD1. The CDR3 runs to 16 residues. The germline V gene encodes CDR1 ENHRY and CDR2 SYGVKD. CDR3 residues: CAISGSGTLNTGELFF.

The chain uses TRBV9 and TRBJ2-2; the TCRdb call, TRBD2, lacks DNA for checking. CDR3 length: 19 amino acids. CDR1 SGDLS and CDR2 YYNGEE come from the germline V gene. The CDR3 protein is CASSVSTSGSHRGTGELFF.

The V and J genes are TRBV20-1 and TRBJ2-2; the TCRdb call, TRBD1, lacks DNA for checking. Germline V CDR1 and CDR2: DFQATT, SNEGSKA (reference sequence). The CDR3 has 15 residues. CDR3: CSARPGTAYTGELFF.

The V call is TRBV5-1, the J call TRBJ1-1. This CDR3 comprises 11 residues. CDR1 is SGHRS and CDR2 is YFSETQ in the germline V gene. This CDR3 reads CASSGQTEAFF.

The chain uses TRBV5-1 and TRBJ1-3; TCRdb's D call of TRBD1 is untestable without DNA. The V gene's germline CDR1 is SGHRS and CDR2 YFSETQ. The CDR3 runs to 16 residues. The CDR3 spells CASSLGQDNSGNTIYF.

The J gene is TRBJ2-1, the V gene TRBV5-1. Germline CDR1 and CDR2: SGHRS and YFSETQ. The CDR3 has 13 residues. CDR3 in amino acids: CASRTNDYNEQFF.